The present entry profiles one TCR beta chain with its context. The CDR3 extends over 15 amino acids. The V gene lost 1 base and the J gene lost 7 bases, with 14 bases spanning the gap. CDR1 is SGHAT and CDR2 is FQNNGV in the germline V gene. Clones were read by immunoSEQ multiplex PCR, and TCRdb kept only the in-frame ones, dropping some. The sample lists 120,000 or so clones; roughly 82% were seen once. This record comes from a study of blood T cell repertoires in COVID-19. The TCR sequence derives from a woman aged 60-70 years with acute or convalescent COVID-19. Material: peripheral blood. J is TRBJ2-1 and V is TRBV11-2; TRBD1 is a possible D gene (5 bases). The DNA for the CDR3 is TGTGCCAGCAGCTTAGTAGTTGGGGCGCGGAATGAGCAGTTCTTC. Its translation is CASSLVVGARNEQFF.